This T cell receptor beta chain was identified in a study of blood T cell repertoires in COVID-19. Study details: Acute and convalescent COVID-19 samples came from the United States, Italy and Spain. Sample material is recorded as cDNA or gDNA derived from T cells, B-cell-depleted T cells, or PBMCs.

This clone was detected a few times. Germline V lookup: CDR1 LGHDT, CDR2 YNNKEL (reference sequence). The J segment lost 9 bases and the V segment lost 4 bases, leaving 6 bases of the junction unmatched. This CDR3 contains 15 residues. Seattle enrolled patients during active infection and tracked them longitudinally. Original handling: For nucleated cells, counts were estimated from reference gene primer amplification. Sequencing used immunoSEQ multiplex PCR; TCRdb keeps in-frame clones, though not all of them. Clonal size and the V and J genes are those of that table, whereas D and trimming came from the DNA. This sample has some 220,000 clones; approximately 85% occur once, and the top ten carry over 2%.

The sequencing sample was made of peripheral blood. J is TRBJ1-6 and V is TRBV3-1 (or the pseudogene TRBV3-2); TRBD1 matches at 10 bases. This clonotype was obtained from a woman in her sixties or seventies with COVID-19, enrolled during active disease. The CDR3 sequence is CASSRGTGETSPLHF. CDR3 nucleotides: TGTGCCAGCAGCCGGGGGACAGGGGAAACTTCACCCCTCCACTTT.